Listed below are T cell receptor beta chains from one sample, sequenced in a study of shared clonotypes between healthy human individuals. Profiled with immunoSEQ multiplex PCR; TCRdb holds only in-frame clones, not every one. The sample records some 1 million clones, 65% to 75% being singletons. The sequenced sample consisted of memory CD4+ T cells sorted from blood. The receptors derive from a man aged 18-30 years in good health. Both conserved end residues are part of each CDR3.

J | V | CDR3
TRBJ2-7 | TRBV5-6 | CASRSLAGGYEQYF
TRBJ1-1 | TRBV4-1 | CASSQGLGQMNTEAFF
TRBJ2-1 | TRBV29-1 | CSVVDNEQFF
TRBJ2-1 | TRBV19 | CASSIGGLAYHNEQFF
TRBJ2-5 | TRBV5-4 | CASSGRGRSETQYF
TRBJ2-6 | TRBV19 | CASSFSSGANVLTF
TRBJ2-1 | TRBV30 | CAWKRGSYNEQFF
TRBJ1-5 | TRBV27 | CASSPDRGPYSNQPQHF
TRBJ2-6 | TRBV2 | CASIRASGANVLTF
TRBJ2-7 | TRBV10-2 | CASTRDILGEQYF
TRBJ2-5 | TRBV6-6 | CASSPLGEGGKTQYF